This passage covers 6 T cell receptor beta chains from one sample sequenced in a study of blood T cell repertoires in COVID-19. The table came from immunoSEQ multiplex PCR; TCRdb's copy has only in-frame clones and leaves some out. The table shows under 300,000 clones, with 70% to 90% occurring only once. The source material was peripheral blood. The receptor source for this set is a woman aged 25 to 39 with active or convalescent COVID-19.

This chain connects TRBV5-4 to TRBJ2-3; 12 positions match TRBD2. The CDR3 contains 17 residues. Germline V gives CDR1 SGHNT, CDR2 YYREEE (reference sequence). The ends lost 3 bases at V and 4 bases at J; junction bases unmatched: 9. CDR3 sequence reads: CASSSRTSGVFADTQYF. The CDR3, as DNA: TGTGCCAGCAGCTCCCGGACTAGCGGGGTATTCGCAGATACGCAGTATTTT.

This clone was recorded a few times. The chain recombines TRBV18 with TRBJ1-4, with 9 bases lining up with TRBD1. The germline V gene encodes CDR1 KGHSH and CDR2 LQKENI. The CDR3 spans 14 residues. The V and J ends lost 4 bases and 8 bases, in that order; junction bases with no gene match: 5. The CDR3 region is CASSLQGADEKLFF. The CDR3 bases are TGTGCCAGCTCACTACAGGGGGCGGACGAAAAACTGTTTTTT. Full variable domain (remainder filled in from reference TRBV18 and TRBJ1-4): NAGVMQNPRHLVRRRGQEARLRCSPMKGHSHVYWYRQLPEEGLKFMVYLQKENIIDESGMPKERFSAEFPKEGPSILRIQQVVRGDSAAYFCASSLQGADEKLFFGSGTQLSVL.

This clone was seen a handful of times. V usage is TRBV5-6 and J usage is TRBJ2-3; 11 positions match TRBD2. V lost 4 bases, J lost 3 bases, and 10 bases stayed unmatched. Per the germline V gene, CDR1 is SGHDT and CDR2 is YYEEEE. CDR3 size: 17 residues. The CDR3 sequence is CASSLTPSGGTTDTQYF. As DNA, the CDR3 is TGTGCCAGCAGCCTAACCCCTAGCGGGGGGACGACAGATACGCAGTATTTT. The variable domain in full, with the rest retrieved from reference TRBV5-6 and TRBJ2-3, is DAGVTQSPTHLIKTRGQQVTLRCSPKSGHDTVSWYQQALGQGPQFIFQYYEEEERQRGNFPDRFSGHQFPNYSSELNVNALLLGDSALYLCASSLTPSGGTTDTQYFGPGTRLTVL.

CDR3 DNA sequence: TGTGCCAGCAGGCTGGGACTAGCGGGGGGGCAGTTTGTAGATACGCAGTATTTT. Its protein product is CASRLGLAGGQFVDTQYF. The gene calls are TRBV7-2 and TRBJ2-3; 16 bases match TRBD2. The CDR3 consists of 18 residues. Germline V CDR1 and CDR2: SGHTA, FQGNSA. The trim removed 6 bases at V and 5 bases at J, leaving 11 bases unmatched.

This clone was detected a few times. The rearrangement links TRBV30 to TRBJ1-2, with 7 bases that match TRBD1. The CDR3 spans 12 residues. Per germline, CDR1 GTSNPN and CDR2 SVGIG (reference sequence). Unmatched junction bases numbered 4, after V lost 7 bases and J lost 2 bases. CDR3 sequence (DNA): TGTGCCTCTTGGGACAGCAACTATGGCTACACCTTC. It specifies CASWDSNYGYTF.

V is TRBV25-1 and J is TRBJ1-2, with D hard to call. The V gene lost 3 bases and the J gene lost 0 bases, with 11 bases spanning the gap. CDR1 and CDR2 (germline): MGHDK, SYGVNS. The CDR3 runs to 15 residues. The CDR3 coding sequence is TGTGCCAGCAGTGAGACTGGGAGAACTAACTATGGCTACACCTTC. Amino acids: CASSETGRTNYGYTF.